A selection of T cell receptor beta chains follows, all from one sample in a study of CD8+ T cells in alopecia areata. Method: immunoSEQ multiplex PCR; TCRdb's copy keeps in-frame clones and lacks some. The repertoire has about 190,000 clones, around three fifths of them found once; the top ten carry about 12%. The specimen was CD8+ T cells sorted from blood, collected at week 24, from a patient treated with tofacitinib. The receptors derive from a human donor with alopecia areata. Each CDR3 is given with its conserved first and last residue. The D gene is left open where the match is weak. Clone sizes are given selectively: once, few, many, or a class where the clone is expanded.

v_gene,d_gene,j_gene,abundance,CDR3aa,CDR3nt
TRBV7-9,.,TRBJ2-1,few,CASSLEVNEQFF,TGTGCCAGCAGCTTAGAGGTCAATGAGCAGTTCTTC
TRBV7-9,.,TRBJ2-2,few,CASSLNTGELFF,TGTGCCAGCAGCTTAAACACCGGGGAGCTGTTTTTT
TRBV19,TRBD2,TRBJ2-1,.,CASSPGLGSEQFF,TGTGCCTCATCCCCGGGACTAGGGTCTGAGCAGTTCTTC
TRBV11-2,.,TRBJ2-3,.,CASSLAGGASTDTQYF,TGTGCCAGCAGCTTAGCGGGCGGTGCTAGCACAGATACGCAGTATTTT
TRBV11-2,.,TRBJ2-6,.,CASSLGSSGANVLTF,TGTGCCAGCAGCCTTGGGAGCTCTGGGGCCAACGTCCTGACTTTC
TRBV13,.,TRBJ1-3,.,CASSHPEGGGNTIYF,TGTGCCAGCAGCCACCCGGAGGGAGGTGGAAACACCATATATTTT
TRBV13,.,TRBJ1-3,.,CASSPGRNTIYF,TGTGCCAGCAGCCCAGGACGAAACACCATATATTTT
TRBV6-1,TRBD1,TRBJ2-2,few,CASSGQGSGELFF,TGTGCCAGCAGCGGACAGGGATCCGGGGAGCTGTTTTTT
TRBV29-1,.,TRBJ2-7,.,CSVEDDRPYEQYF,TGCAGCGTTGAAGATGACAGACCCTACGAGCAGTACTTC
TRBV5-6,TRBD1,TRBJ1-2,.,CASTYGTGNYGYTF,TGTGCCAGCACCTACGGGACAGGCAACTATGGCTACACCTTC
TRBV2,.,TRBJ1-4,.,CASSVAGNEKLFF,TGTGCCAGCAGTGTAGCAGGGAATGAAAAACTGTTTTTT
TRBV2,.,TRBJ1-1,.,CASSGAEAFF,TGTGCCAGCAGTGGCGCTGAAGCTTTCTTT
TRBV6-5,.,TRBJ2-5,.,CASSYSLGETETQYF,TGTGCCAGCAGTTACTCGCTCGGGGAGACGGAGACCCAGTACTTC
TRBV10-3,.,TRBJ2-7,.,CATRSGREQYF,TGTGCCACCCGTTCGGGCCGCGAGCAGTACTTC
TRBV5-6,TRBD2,TRBJ2-3,.,CASSYPSGGTDTQYF,TGTGCCAGCAGCTACCCTAGCGGGGGTACAGATACGCAGTATTTT
TRBV30,.,TRBJ1-3,once,CAWSVGSGNTIYF,TGTGCCTGGAGTGTAGGGAGCGGAAACACCATATATTTT
TRBV20-1,.,TRBJ1-2,.,CSAAGTYGYTF,TGCAGTGCTGCTGGAACCTATGGCTACACCTTC
TRBV29-1,.,TRBJ2-3,.,CSAATRPPERTDTQYF,TGCAGCGCCGCTACACGCCCGCCCGAAAGAACAGATACGCAGTATTTT
TRBV6-1,TRBD2,TRBJ2-7,few,CASTWTSGNYEQYF,TGTGCCAGCACTTGGACTAGCGGGAACTACGAGCAGTACTTC
TRBV4-1,.,TRBJ1-3,few,CASSPTGTSGNTIYF,TGCGCCAGCAGCCCTACAGGTACCTCTGGAAACACCATATATTTT
TRBV6-6,.,TRBJ2-1,.,CASSFNEQFF,TGTGCCAGCAGTTTTAATGAGCAGTTCTTC
TRBV27,.,TRBJ1-5,.,CASSRGSNQPQHF,TGTGCCAGCAGTCGTGGTAGCAATCAGCCCCAGCATTTT
TRBV25-1,.,TRBJ2-7,.,CASSGMTGYEQYF,TGTGCCAGCAGTGGAATGACAGGTTACGAGCAGTACTTC
TRBV11-2,TRBD1,TRBJ1-2,.,CASSPRQGFGYTF,TGTGCCAGCAGCCCCCGACAGGGCTTTGGCTACACCTTC
TRBV4-2,TRBD2,TRBJ2-1,.,CASSQVGTSGGANEQFF,TGTGCCAGCAGCCAAGTTGGGACTAGCGGGGGGGCGAATGAGCAGTTCTTC
TRBV27,TRBD1,TRBJ2-2,.,CASSRNRDRGAGELFF,TGTGCCAGCAGTCGGAACCGGGACAGGGGAGCCGGGGAGCTGTTTTTT
TRBV7-9,.,TRBJ2-7,.,CASSSLSYEQYF,TGTGCCAGCAGCTCTCTCTCCTACGAGCAGTACTTC
TRBV6-5,TRBD2,TRBJ2-1,.,CASSPSSGRYNEQFF,TGTGCCAGCAGTCCATCTAGCGGGAGATACAATGAGCAGTTCTTC
TRBV13,TRBD1,TRBJ2-1,few,CASSSDRVENEQFF,TGTGCCAGCAGCTCCGACAGGGTTGAAAATGAGCAGTTCTTC
TRBV28,TRBD1,TRBJ2-4,.,CASSPDRGPKNIQYF,TGTGCCAGCAGCCCGGACAGGGGGCCTAAAAACATTCAGTACTTC
TRBV11-1,.,TRBJ2-1,few,CASSSPPVGGEQFF,TGTGCCAGCAGCTCCCCCCCCGTAGGGGGTGAGCAGTTCTTC
TRBV5-1,TRBD1,TRBJ1-2,.,CASSLRQGIDFGYTF,TGCGCCAGCAGCTTAAGACAGGGGATAGATTTTGGCTACACCTTC
TRBV7-2,.,TRBJ1-2,.,CASSFSGRGVSPGGYTF,TGTGCCAGCAGCTTTAGTGGGCGTGGGGTTAGCCCCGGGGGCTACACCTTC
TRBV23-1,.,TRBJ2-5,.,CASSHRSGSGQGETQYF,TGCGCCAGCAGTCACCGTTCCGGGTCCGGGCAGGGGGAGACCCAGTACTTC
TRBV11-2,.,TRBJ2-1,.,CASNLGGNEQFF,TGTGCCAGCAACCTGGGAGGCAATGAGCAGTTCTTC
TRBV5-6,.,TRBJ2-1,.,CASRTGSSYNEQFF,TGTGCCAGCAGGACGGGTAGCTCCTACAATGAGCAGTTCTTC
TRBV7-9,TRBD2,TRBJ2-5,once,CASSLERGPRETQYF,TGTGCCAGCAGCCTAGAGCGGGGGCCCCGGGAGACCCAGTACTTC
TRBV6-5,.,TRBJ2-7,.,CASSYDSTYEQYF,TGTGCCAGCAGTTACGACAGTACCTACGAGCAGTACTTC
TRBV6-5,TRBD1,TRBJ2-5,.,CASSYSQGASETQYF,TGTGCCAGCAGTTACTCCCAGGGGGCTTCGGAGACCCAGTACTTC
TRBV10-3,TRBD2,TRBJ2-5,.,CAISVTISGAETQYF,TGTGCCATCAGTGTGACAATTAGCGGGGCAGAGACCCAGTACTTC
TRBV5-1,.,TRBJ2-7,.,CASTGDGYEQYF,TGCGCCAGCACCGGGGACGGATACGAGCAGTACTTC
TRBV25-1,.,TRBJ2-1,few,CASSELSVGGQFF,TGTGCCAGCAGTGAATTATCGGTAGGTGGGCAGTTCTTC
TRBV7-9,.,TRBJ2-3,.,CASTPSEDTQYF,TGTGCCAGCACCCCCAGCGAAGATACGCAGTATTTT
TRBV11-1,.,TRBJ2-7,.,CASSFSSYEQYF,TGTGCCAGCAGCTTTTCCTCCTACGAGCAGTACTTC
TRBV29-1,.,TRBJ1-1,few,CSVEGISAEAFF,TGCAGCGTTGAAGGTATTTCGGCTGAAGCTTTCTTT
TRBV19,TRBD1,TRBJ2-1,.,CASTAGQGANNEQFF,TGTGCCAGTACCGCGGGACAGGGGGCGAATAATGAGCAGTTCTTC
TRBV29-1,.,TRBJ2-7,.,CSVGQTEQYF,TGCAGCGTTGGACAGACGGAGCAGTACTTC
TRBV7-9,TRBD2,TRBJ2-5,.,CASSPGGRLAGAQETQYF,TGTGCCAGCAGCCCAGGGGGCAGACTAGCGGGGGCACAAGAGACCCAGTACTTC
TRBV7-9,.,TRBJ1-1,.,CASSLNGGHTEAFF,TGTGCCAGCAGCTTAAATGGAGGGCACACTGAAGCTTTCTTT
TRBV5-1,.,TRBJ1-1,.,CASSSGQNTEAFF,TGCGCCAGCAGCTCGGGACAAAACACTGAAGCTTTCTTT
TRBV4-1,.,TRBJ1-2,.,CASSQAMVNDGYGYTF,TGCGCCAGCAGCCAAGCCATGGTTAATGATGGCTATGGCTACACCTTC
TRBV25-1,.,TRBJ2-1,.,CASSEWGYNEQFF,TGTGCCAGCAGTGAATGGGGGTACAATGAGCAGTTCTTC